Listed below are T cell receptor beta chains from one sample, sequenced in a study of blood T cell repertoires in COVID-19. The table came from immunoSEQ multiplex PCR; TCRdb's copy has only in-frame clones and leaves some out. The sample shows nearly 110,000 clones, over 60% of them seen only once. Material: peripheral blood. The source is an elderly man with COVID-19, enrolled during active disease. CDR3s include the opening cysteine and the closing phenylalanine or tryptophan. The order of the fields is clone size, V gene, D gene, J gene, CDR3 DNA, CDR3 protein. A D gene is named only where the DNA matches it firmly. Size values are once, few and many counts, or a class for expanded clones, and some rows have none.

clone_size: few
v_call: TRBV7-3
d_call: TRBD2
j_call: TRBJ2-3
cdr3_nt: TGTGCCAGCAGCTTTGGGACTAGCGTGGGCACAGATACGCAGTATTTT
cdr3_aa: CASSFGTSVGTDTQYF

clone_size: .
v_call: TRBV2
d_call: .
j_call: TRBJ2-7
cdr3_nt: TGTGCCAGCACCAGAGGCGAGCAGTACTTC
cdr3_aa: CASTRGEQYF

clone_size: .
v_call: TRBV6-4
d_call: .
j_call: TRBJ1-1
cdr3_nt: TGTGCCAGCAGCCCACAGGGCCGGGGTGAAGCTTTCTTT
cdr3_aa: CASSPQGRGEAFF

clone_size: .
v_call: TRBV5-1
d_call: TRBD2
j_call: TRBJ2-4
cdr3_nt: TGCGCCAGCAGCTTAGCGGGACTAGATAACAGCATTCAGTACTTC
cdr3_aa: CASSLAGLDNSIQYF

clone_size: .
v_call: TRBV30
d_call: .
j_call: TRBJ1-6
cdr3_nt: TGTGCCTGGAGTTCCCCGGGTGAGGGAGAGAATTCACCCCTCCACTTT
cdr3_aa: CAWSSPGEGENSPLHF

clone_size: .
v_call: TRBV30
d_call: .
j_call: TRBJ2-5
cdr3_nt: TGTGCCTGGAGTGTTGCAGGCGTGGAGACCCAGTACTTC
cdr3_aa: CAWSVAGVETQYF

clone_size: .
v_call: TRBV29-1
d_call: .
j_call: TRBJ2-1
cdr3_nt: TGCAGCGCCGACTCGGGTAATGAGCAGTTCTTC
cdr3_aa: CSADSGNEQFF

clone_size: once
v_call: TRBV30
d_call: TRBD2
j_call: TRBJ2-1
cdr3_nt: TGTGCCTGGTATTTAGCGGGGGCCTACAATGAGCAGTTCTTC
cdr3_aa: CAWYLAGAYNEQFF

clone_size: few
v_call: TRBV29-1
d_call: .
j_call: TRBJ2-3
cdr3_nt: TGCAGCGTGGGGGGGGCGCCCTCTAGCACAGATACGCAGTATTTT
cdr3_aa: CSVGGAPSSTDTQYF

clone_size: .
v_call: TRBV5-1
d_call: TRBD1
j_call: TRBJ1-4
cdr3_nt: TGCGCCAGCAGCGGCCCAAGTGACAGGGTTATCTGGGATGAAAAACTGTTTTTT
cdr3_aa: CASSGPSDRVIWDEKLFF

clone_size: .
v_call: TRBV7-2
d_call: .
j_call: TRBJ1-2
cdr3_nt: TGTGCCAGCAGCCCCCAGGGTTCCAATGGCTACACCTTC
cdr3_aa: CASSPQGSNGYTF

clone_size: .
v_call: TRBV11-2
d_call: TRBD1
j_call: TRBJ1-2
cdr3_nt: TGTGCCAGCAGCTCCTTCCGACAGGGGGCGGATGGCTACACCTTC
cdr3_aa: CASSSFRQGADGYTF

clone_size: .
v_call: TRBV18
d_call: TRBD1
j_call: TRBJ1-1
cdr3_nt: TGTGCCAGCTCACCGGGGGACAGCGAAGCTTTCTTT
cdr3_aa: CASSPGDSEAFF

clone_size: .
v_call: TRBV9
d_call: TRBD2
j_call: TRBJ2-1
cdr3_nt: TGTGCCAGCAGCTCTCGGTATCAAGCGGGGCCCCTGGCCACTTACAATGAGCAGTTCTTC
cdr3_aa: CASSSRYQAGPLATYNEQFF

clone_size: many
v_call: TRBV2
d_call: .
j_call: TRBJ1-4
cdr3_nt: TGTGCCAGCAGTCCTCGGACAAATGAAAAACTGTTTTTT
cdr3_aa: CASSPRTNEKLFF

clone_size: .
v_call: TRBV5-8
d_call: .
j_call: TRBJ2-3
cdr3_nt: TGTGCCAGCAGCTTGGTGGGGAGACTAGGCGGGGATACGCAGTATTTT
cdr3_aa: CASSLVGRLGGDTQYF

clone_size: .
v_call: TRBV6-2/TRBV6-3
d_call: .
j_call: TRBJ1-5
cdr3_nt: TGTGCCAGCAGTTACAGCGATCAGCCCCAGCATTTT
cdr3_aa: CASSYSDQPQHF

clone_size: .
v_call: TRBV6-6
d_call: TRBD1
j_call: TRBJ1-2
cdr3_nt: TGTGCCAGCAGTCGAAAGAATGGACAGGAGTTGTATGGCTACACCTTC
cdr3_aa: CASSRKNGQELYGYTF

clone_size: .
v_call: TRBV27
d_call: TRBD1
j_call: TRBJ1-5
cdr3_nt: TGTGCCAGCAGTCCAGGGGGAGGACAGCCCCAGCATTTT
cdr3_aa: CASSPGGGQPQHF

clone_size: .
v_call: TRBV5-1
d_call: .
j_call: TRBJ2-1
cdr3_nt: TGCGCCAGCAGCTTGGACTCAAACAATGAGCAGTTCTTC
cdr3_aa: CASSLDSNNEQFF

clone_size: .
v_call: TRBV20-1
d_call: .
j_call: TRBJ1-3
cdr3_nt: TGCAGTGCTAGTAGACTCTCTGGAAACACCATATATTTT
cdr3_aa: CSASRLSGNTIYF

clone_size: .
v_call: TRBV6-5
d_call: TRBD2
j_call: TRBJ2-7
cdr3_nt: TGTGCCAGCAGTTCTCTAGCGGCCTACGAGCAGTACTTC
cdr3_aa: CASSSLAAYEQYF

clone_size: .
v_call: TRBV28
d_call: .
j_call: TRBJ1-1
cdr3_nt: TGTGCCAGCACCTCAGAGACAGGACTTCTTAACACTGAAGCTTTCTTT
cdr3_aa: CASTSETGLLNTEAFF

clone_size: .
v_call: TRBV5-6
d_call: .
j_call: TRBJ1-6
cdr3_nt: TGTGCCAGCGAAAAGCAGGCTATCAATTCACCCCTCCACTTT
cdr3_aa: CASEKQAINSPLHF

clone_size: .
v_call: TRBV7-8
d_call: .
j_call: TRBJ1-5
cdr3_nt: TGTGCCAGCAGCTCATCGAGGTCCCCGAGCAATCAGCCCCAGCATTTT
cdr3_aa: CASSSSRSPSNQPQHF

clone_size: .
v_call: TRBV28
d_call: TRBD1
j_call: TRBJ2-3
cdr3_nt: TGTGCCAGCAGTTTTCGACAGGGGGTAGGCACAGATACGCAGTATTTT
cdr3_aa: CASSFRQGVGTDTQYF

clone_size: few
v_call: TRBV11-2
d_call: TRBD2
j_call: TRBJ2-5
cdr3_nt: TGTGCCAGCAGCTTAGGGCTAGCGGGGGTGACCCAGTACTTC
cdr3_aa: CASSLGLAGVTQYF

clone_size: .
v_call: TRBV11-3
d_call: TRBD1
j_call: TRBJ2-7
cdr3_nt: TGTGCCAGCAGCTTAGAGACAGGGGACTCCTACGAGCAGTACTTC
cdr3_aa: CASSLETGDSYEQYF

clone_size: .
v_call: TRBV5-1
d_call: .
j_call: TRBJ1-6
cdr3_nt: TGCGCCAGCCGAACAGAGTATAATTCACCCCTCCACTTT
cdr3_aa: CASRTEYNSPLHF

clone_size: .
v_call: TRBV7-3
d_call: .
j_call: TRBJ2-1
cdr3_nt: TGTGCCAGCAGGCTACCGGGCGGGACCTACAATGAGCAGTTCTTC
cdr3_aa: CASRLPGGTYNEQFF

clone_size: .
v_call: TRBV18
d_call: .
j_call: TRBJ1-5
cdr3_nt: TGTGCCAGCTCACAGAACAGGGACAATCAGCCCCAGCATTTT
cdr3_aa: CASSQNRDNQPQHF

clone_size: few
v_call: TRBV5-1
d_call: .
j_call: TRBJ1-3
cdr3_nt: TGCGCCAGCAGTCCGACAACGGGAAACACCATATATTTT
cdr3_aa: CASSPTTGNTIYF

clone_size: .
v_call: TRBV5-4
d_call: TRBD2
j_call: TRBJ2-1
cdr3_nt: TGTGCCAGCAGTCACCCCGGGACTAGCGGCCACAATGAGCAGTTCTTC
cdr3_aa: CASSHPGTSGHNEQFF

clone_size: few
v_call: TRBV4-1
d_call: .
j_call: TRBJ2-1
cdr3_nt: TGCGCCAGCAGCCAGGGAGGGGGTGCCTACAATGAGCAGTTCTTC
cdr3_aa: CASSQGGGAYNEQFF

clone_size: once
v_call: TRBV10-2
d_call: .
j_call: TRBJ2-1
cdr3_nt: TGCGCCAGCAGTCCTCCCACTAGTCATGAGCAGTTCTTC
cdr3_aa: CASSPPTSHEQFF

clone_size: .
v_call: TRBV6-1
d_call: TRBD1
j_call: TRBJ1-2
cdr3_nt: TGTGCCAGCAGTGAAGCCCCGGGACAGGGAAAGCACACCTTC
cdr3_aa: CASSEAPGQGKHTF

clone_size: .
v_call: TRBV6-5
d_call: .
j_call: TRBJ2-2
cdr3_nt: TGTGCCAGCAACCAGAATGTCGGGGAGCTGTTTTTT
cdr3_aa: CASNQNVGELFF

clone_size: .
v_call: TRBV27
d_call: TRBD1
j_call: TRBJ2-7
cdr3_nt: TGTGCCAGCAGTAGGACAGGGACCATTTACGAGCAGTACTTC
cdr3_aa: CASSRTGTIYEQYF

clone_size: few
v_call: TRBV6-5
d_call: TRBD1
j_call: TRBJ2-2
cdr3_nt: TGTGCCAGCAGTTCGACAGGGGGCACCGGGGAGCTGTTTTTT
cdr3_aa: CASSSTGGTGELFF